Following are 22 T cell receptor beta chains from one sample sequenced in a study of molecular identifiers for immune sequencing clone quantification. In TCRdb, the PCR reads were re-called with MiXCR into one record per CDR3 protein. The sample has some 96,000 distinct CDR3 sequences, 20% to 25% seen once. Material: naive CD8+ T cells from blood, with Jurkat cell RNA spiked in. Subset given: FACS-sorted CD8+CD4-CCR7+CD45RA+ naive T cells. The receptor source for this set is a human donor in good health. Some libraries in this study had Jurkat cell RNA spiked in.

Regarding this clonotype: Given a much more abundant clone one base away, this may be a read error. The rearrangement uses TRBV6-5 and TRBJ1-1; D may be TRBD1 (6 bases). The CDR3 has 14 amino acids. Germline V CDR1 and CDR2: MNHEY, SVGAGI. V shed 8 bases and J shed 7 bases, with 20 bases lying between them. In nucleotides, the CDR3 is TGTGCCAGCTTCGTTGGGGGGCTCGGGAATGAAGCTTTCTTT. Its protein is CASFVGGLGNEAFF.

In regard to this clonotype: No conserved phenylalanine or tryptophan ends this CDR3, so it is likely a read error. The chain combines TRBV12-3 or TRBV12-4 with TRBJ1-5; D gene unclear. Trimming removed 7 bases at V and 2 bases at J, with 15 bases between. The CDR3 is 15 amino acids. The CDR3 region is CASKPHGFGNQPQHS. The DNA of the CDR3 is TGTGCCAGCAAACCCCACGGGTTCGGCAATCAGCCCCAGCATTCT.

For this clonotype: This could be a read error, since a much larger clone is one nucleotide away. The rearrangement uses TRBV5-3 and TRBJ2-3; the D gene is possibly TRBD1 (6 bases). TRBV5-3 is flagged as an ORF with uncertain function. This CDR3 contains 15 residues. Trimming left V 8 bases short and J 1 base short, with 17 bases between. Written as DNA, the CDR3 is TGTGCCAGCAGCGCAGGGGTTGAGGGCACAGATACGCAGTATTTT. Translation gives CASSAGVEGTDTQYF.

A note on this clonotype: A read error is possible here, since a much larger clone lies one base away. The chain couples TRBV6-2 or TRBV6-3 to TRBJ2-3; D might be TRBD1 (5 bases). This CDR3 contains 16 residues. CDR1 is MNHEY and CDR2 is SVGEGT in the germline V gene. The CDR3, as DNA: TGTGCCAGCACCCCACCGCAGGGTTGGGGCACAGATACGCAGTGTTTT. The encoded protein is CASTPPQGWGTDTQCF.

A note on this clonotype: A read error is possible here, since a much larger clone lies one base away. The V and J genes are TRBV12-5 and TRBJ2-2, with D possibly being TRBD1 or TRBD2 (5 bases each). The CDR3 loop spans 12 amino acids. From germline, CDR1 is LGHNT and CDR2 FRNRAP. CDR3 protein: CASGLVSGGLFF. CDR3 DNA: TGTGCTAGTGGTTTGGTCTCTGGGGGGCTGTTTTTT.

This clonotype has only a few counts. The chain carries TRBV27 and TRBJ1-2; 10 bases are a match to TRBD1. The V and J ends lost 7 bases and 6 bases, in that order; junction bases with no gene match: 5. CDR3 length equals 13 residues. The germline V gene encodes CDR1 MNHEY and CDR2 SMNVEV (reference sequence). The DNA for the CDR3 is TGTGCCAGCAAAAACGGGACAGGGGATGGCTACACCTTC. Its translation is CASKNGTGDGYTF.

This rearrangement joins TRBV20-1 to TRBJ1-2; no reliable D call. The CDR3 contains 11 residues. Germline CDR1 is DFQATT and CDR2 is SNEGSKA (reference sequence). Trimming shortened V by 7 bases and J by 5 bases, and 11 bases separated the two germline ends. CDR3 amino acids: CSVIDNYGYTF. The CDR3 DNA follows: TGCAGTGTAATAGATAATTATGGCTACACCTTC.

This clonotype has a handful of counts. The chain recombines TRBV29-1 with TRBJ2-3; TRBD1 might be the D (6 bases). Trimming cost V 5 bases and J 4 bases, with 19 bases left between them. This CDR3 comprises 15 residues. Germline CDR1 is SQVTM and CDR2 is ANQGSEA. The CDR3 protein is CSVTPRGRTADTQYF. For the CDR3, the DNA is TGCAGCGTTACCCCCAGGGGAAGGACGGCAGATACGCAGTATTTT.

The CDR3 reads CASRGSSYNEQFF. Here the CDR3 DNA reads TGTGCCAGCAGAGGAAGCTCCTACAATGAGCAGTTCTTC. This chain uses TRBV6-6 with TRBJ2-1; D gene uncertain. V was trimmed by 6 bases and J by 0 bases, leaving 6 bases between them. CDR1 and CDR2 from the germline V gene are MNHNY and SVGAGI (reference sequence). This CDR3 is built from 13 residues.

With regard to this clonotype: This clone may be a read error of a much larger clone one base away. V and J are TRBV5-4 and TRBJ2-3, with D perhaps TRBD1 or TRBD2 (6 bases each). Per the germline V gene, CDR1 is SGHNT and CDR2 is YYREEE (reference sequence). V was cut by 10 bases and J by 4 bases, with 13 bases left in between. The CDR3 is 12 amino acids. The CDR3 loop reads CAYGGPADTQYF. The CDR3 coding sequence is TGTGCCTACGGGGGCCCCGCAGATACGCAGTATTTT. Complete variable domain (other parts from reference TRBV5-4 and TRBJ2-3): ETGVTQSPTHLIKTRGQQVTLRCSSQSGHNTVSWYQQALGQGPQFIFQYYREEENGRGNFPPRFSGLQFPNYSSELNVNALELDDSALYLCAYGGPADTQYFGPGTRLTVL.

Comment on this clonotype: Relative to the germline gene, one junction end is altered; a read error may explain this. The genes are TRBV2 and TRBJ2-4; perhaps TRBD2 as D (7 bases). This CDR3 has 16 residues. CDR1 is SNHLY and CDR2 is FYNNEI in the germline V gene. CDR3 amino acids: CASRAMGGAPKTIQYF. For the CDR3, the DNA is TGTGCCAGCAGGGCTATGGGGGGGGCTCCCAAAACCATTCAGTACTTC.

There are many counts of this clonotype. This rearrangement joins TRBV7-2 to TRBJ2-5, with D perhaps matching TRBD2 (6 bases). The CDR3 contains 14 residues. Germline CDR1 is SGHTA and CDR2 is FQGNSA. V was cut by 6 bases and J by 9 bases, with 20 bases left in between. This CDR3 reads CASSLDQRDSAQYF. In DNA form, the CDR3 reads TGTGCCAGCAGTCTGGACCAACGGGACTCGGCCCAGTACTTC.

Many counts were recorded for this clonotype. The chain couples TRBV7-9 to TRBJ2-7; 10 nucleotides line up with TRBD2. The CDR3 is made up of 16 amino acids. Per the germline V gene, CDR1 is SEHNR and CDR2 is FQNEAQ (reference sequence). J was trimmed by 1 base and V by 5 bases; bases with no gene match: 8. The CDR3 region is CASSQAGGPGSYEQYF. The CDR3 DNA sequence: TGTGCCAGCAGCCAAGCGGGAGGGCCCGGGTCCTACGAGCAGTACTTC. The variable domain in full, completed from reference TRBV7-9 and TRBJ2-7, reads DTGVSQNPRHKITKRGQNVTFRCDPISEHNRLYWYRQTLGQGPEFLTYFQNEAQLEKSRLLSDRFSAERPKGSFSTLEIQRTEQGDSAMYLCASSQAGGPGSYEQYFGPGTRLTVT.

This clonotype has ten or more counts. This chain connects TRBV7-2 to TRBJ2-1; 10 positions match TRBD2. The V segment lost 4 bases and the J segment 5 bases; nucleotides outside the gene matches: 5. CDR1 SGHTA and CDR2 FQGNSA come from the germline V gene. CDR3 length equals 15 residues. In nucleotides, the CDR3 is TGTGCCAGCAGCTCTAGCGGGAGCACAAACAATGAGCAGTTCTTC. As protein: CASSSSGSTNNEQFF.

This clonotype was recorded at least ten times. The rearrangement joins TRBV12-3 or TRBV12-4 to TRBJ2-1; the D is unclear. CDR3 length: 14 amino acids. The V end was cut by 8 bases, the J end by 0 bases, with 11 bases between. The CDR3 here is CASHKGSSYNEQFF. The CDR3 DNA follows: TGTGCCAGCCATAAGGGCAGCTCCTACAATGAGCAGTTCTTC.

The sample holds a few counts of this clonotype. This sequence may be a read error, since a much larger clone differs from it by one base. J is TRBJ1-1 and V is TRBV4-3; D is unresolved. The CDR3 runs to 15 residues. CDR1 is LGHNA and CDR2 is YSLEER in the germline V gene. The CDR3 is CASGQEGETPTEAFF. CDR3 coding DNA: TGCGCCAGCGGCCAAGAAGGAGAGACCCCCACTGAAGCTTTCTTT.

In this sample, this clonotype turned up many times. The chain carries TRBV19 and TRBJ1-6, with D maybe TRBD1 (6 bases). The V gene's germline CDR1 is LNHDA and CDR2 SQIVND (reference sequence). CDR3 length: 15 residues. V was clipped by 5 bases and J by 6 bases, with 14 bases between them. This CDR3 is CASSLAGAANSPLHF. The CDR3 bases are TGTGCCAGTAGTCTCGCGGGGGCCGCTAATTCACCCCTCCACTTT.

This clonotype is a singleton in its sample. Given a much more abundant clone one base away, this may be a read error. The conserved closing phenylalanine or tryptophan is absent in this CDR3, likely reflecting a read error. This chain links TRBV7-6 with TRBJ1-4; TRBD1 might be the D (6 bases). CDR3 length: 15 amino acids. Germline V gives CDR1 SGHVS, CDR2 FNYEAQ. V was shortened by 1 base and J by 8 bases, with 14 bases between the two germline ends. The CDR3 reads CASSLVGARGEKLFL. As DNA, the CDR3 is TGTGCCAGCAGCTTAGTGGGGGCTCGGGGCGAAAAACTGTTTTTA.

On this clonotype: A much bigger clone sits one base away, suggesting this may be a read error. V is TRBV6-6 and J is TRBJ1-1; 8 bases line up with TRBD1. CDR1 and CDR2 from the germline V gene are MNHNY and SVGAGI (reference sequence). V lost 8 bases and J lost 11; bases outside the gene matches: 25. The CDR3 contains 17 residues. CDR3 in amino acids: CASGGAGTGPKLGAAFF. The CDR3 nucleotides read TGTGCCAGCGGTGGAGCCGGGACAGGACCGAAGTTAGGGGCGGCTTTCTTT.

On this clonotype itself: This may be a read error, as it is one base from a much larger clone. The chain has TRBV4-3 and TRBJ2-7; 10 bases map to TRBD1. The CDR3 consists of 14 residues. Germline lookup yields CDR1 LGHNA and CDR2 YSLEER. CDR3 loop: CASSAGTGVLEQHF. CDR3 coding DNA: TGCGCCAGCAGCGCAGGGACAGGGGTATTGGAGCAGCACTTC.

This clonotype came up many times. The chain links TRBV7-2 to TRBJ2-7; D is uncertain. The V gene's germline CDR1 is SGHTA and CDR2 FQGNSA. CDR3 size: 14 residues. Deletions cut 2 bases from V and 2 bases from J, with 10 bases between. The CDR3 loop is CASSLSWSAYEQYF. CDR3 bases: TGTGCCAGCAGCTTAAGTTGGTCGGCCTACGAGCAGTACTTC.

This clonotype was recorded at least ten times. V and J are TRBV13 and TRBJ1-1; D perhaps matches TRBD1 (6 bases). Germline V CDR1 and CDR2: PRHDT, FYEKMQ (reference sequence). The CDR3 consists of 15 residues. Trimming left V 4 bases short and J 5 bases short, with 17 bases between. The CDR3 is CASSYGQFGGTEAFF. The CDR3 nucleotides read TGTGCCAGCAGCTACGGACAGTTCGGAGGTACTGAAGCTTTCTTT.